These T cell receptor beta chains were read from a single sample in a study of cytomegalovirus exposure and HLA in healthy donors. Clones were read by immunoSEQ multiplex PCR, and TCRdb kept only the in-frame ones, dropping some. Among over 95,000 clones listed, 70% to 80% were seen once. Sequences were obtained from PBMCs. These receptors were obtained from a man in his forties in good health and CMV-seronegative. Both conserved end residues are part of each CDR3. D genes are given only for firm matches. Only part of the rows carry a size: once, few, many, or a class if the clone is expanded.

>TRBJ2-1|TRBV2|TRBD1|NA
CASSQNPRGLDEQFF
TGTGCCAGCAGTCAAAACCCCAGGGGGCTCGATGAGCAGTTCTTC
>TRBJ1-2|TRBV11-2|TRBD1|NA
CASSATDRGYGYTF
TGTGCCAGCAGCGCGACCGACAGGGGCTATGGCTACACCTTC
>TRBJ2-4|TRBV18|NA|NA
CASSPLQATLAKNIQYF
TGTGCCAGCTCACCACTACAGGCGACCCTAGCCAAAAACATTCAGTACTTC
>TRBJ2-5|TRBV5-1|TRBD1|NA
CASSLTGGGETQYF
TGCGCCAGCAGCCTTACAGGGGGCGGTGAGACCCAGTACTTC
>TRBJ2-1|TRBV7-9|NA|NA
CASSLNMRDNEQFF
TGTGCCAGCAGCTTAAATATGAGGGACAATGAGCAGTTCTTC
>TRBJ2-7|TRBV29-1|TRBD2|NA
CSVAGGGYEQYF
TGCAGCGTTGCTGGCGGGGGCTACGAGCAGTACTTC
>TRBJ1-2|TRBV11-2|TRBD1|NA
CASSPDRGLLPYGYTF
TGTGCCAGCAGCCCCGACAGGGGCCTGCTCCCTTATGGCTACACCTTC
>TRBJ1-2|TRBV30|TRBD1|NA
CAWSVLEGAGYTF
TGTGCCTGGAGTGTACTTGAGGGGGCCGGCTACACCTTC
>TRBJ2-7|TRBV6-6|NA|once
CASRDISYEQYF
TGTGCCAGCCGGGACATCTCCTACGAGCAGTACTTC
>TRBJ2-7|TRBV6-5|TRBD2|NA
CASSLSGGSSYEQYF
TGTGCCAGCAGTTTGAGCGGGGGGTCCTCCTACGAGCAGTACTTC
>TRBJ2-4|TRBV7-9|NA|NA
CASSLGQSIQYF
TGTGCCAGCAGCTTAGGGCAAAGCATTCAGTACTTC
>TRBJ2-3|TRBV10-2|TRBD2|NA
CASSASAGGVTDTQYF
TGCGCCAGCAGTGCATCAGCGGGGGGGGTCACAGATACGCAGTATTTT
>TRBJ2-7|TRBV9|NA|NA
CASSVSSASFYEQYF
TGTGCCAGCAGCGTAAGTAGCGCGTCGTTCTACGAGCAGTACTTC
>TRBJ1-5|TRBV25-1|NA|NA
CASSEPSGVGGEGPQHF
TGTGCCAGCAGTGAACCTTCAGGGGTCGGAGGGGAGGGGCCCCAGCATTTT
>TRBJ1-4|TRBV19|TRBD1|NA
CASRDTGQGNEKLFF
TGTGCCAGTAGAGACACGGGACAGGGGAATGAAAAACTGTTTTTT